This T cell receptor (beta chain) stems from a study of cytomegalovirus exposure and HLA in healthy donors (dated by TCRdb to 2016 to 2017). In terms of the full investigation: In an earlier analysis of 450 to 750 of the donors, less than 350 Gb of sequence data and 120 million or so unique TCR beta sequences from roughly 200 million T cells were reported. Roughly 320 gigabases of sequencing data and around 80 million unique TCR sequences made up an early release that covered 640 HLA-typed donors. The genetic ancestry cluster associated with self-reported Caucasian donors included about 81% of the 398 genotyped donors. The study aimed to test whether cataloging public T cell receptors could reveal signatures of past pathogen exposure. The study profiled the T cell repertoires of fewer than 850 subjects by immunosequencing and related them to cytomegalovirus serostatus. Along with the roughly 670-subject first cohort, a separate validation cohort of roughly 110 different subjects was used. The study combined high-throughput TCR immunosequencing, statistical association of individual TCRs with disease status, and machine learning to predict cytomegalovirus infection status. A later analysis re-analyzed previously published TCR beta repertoires from several hundred donors and added high-resolution HLA genotyping to study TCR occurrence patterns. In the later analysis, no new phenotypic data were used to find candidate immune exposures; instead, reliance was placed on TCR beta sequences and their occurrence across donors. To decide whether each TCR beta V gene segment behaved as functional or pseudogenic, an earlier analysis of approximately 590 of the donors relied on high-throughput TCR beta sequencing. Donor age, sex, ethnicity and CMV serostatus were compiled together with the repertoire data. A later genetic analysis took genome-wide SNP genotypes for 398 of the 666 donors and used that subset as a discovery cohort. Every repertoire in the discovery cohort had been generated on one and the same sequencing platform. Class I and class II HLA loci were covered by the typing at four-digit resolution. The number of donors typed differed by locus, with roughly 629-640 for A, B, C, DRB1 and DQB1, about 500 for DQA1, approximately 580 for DPA1, and some 450 for DPB1. Five DR-DQ haplotypes were treated as single units for association and clustering because of strong linkage in the cohort. On average, around 200,000 unique TCR beta nucleotide sequences were sequenced per donor among a few hundred genotyped donors of the cohort, with approximately 18% of those sequences being non-productive. Summary of the overall study and its limitations: The sequencing pipeline was judged likely to have produced a cluster of highly shared sequence variants as a technical artifact. A later analysis reported that several top co-occurrence clusters appeared linked to parvovirus B19, influenza, CMV and Epstein-Barr virus. Strong co-occurrence of HLA alleles, especially DR and DQ, made assigning TCR associations to individual alleles difficult. In an earlier analysis of more than 500 of the donors, most TCR beta V segments appeared in productive rearrangements about 87% or about 30% of the time, broadly matching IMGT annotations. Compared with the approximately 670-donor mean, donors in an Asian-associated ancestry cluster had fewer N-insertions in productive TCRs, according to a later genetic analysis. The classifier was reported to diagnose cytomegalovirus status with high specificity and sensitivity in both the original and validation cohorts. Immune exposure information for the cohort was limited to CMV serostatus. Roughly uniform sequencing depth across donors was assumed in presence/absence analyses, although this assumption may not hold. HLA typing was unavailable for some donors at each locus, so association tests used only the typed subset. Because the 87-base-pair reads could not distinguish some IMGT-functional V segments, including TRBV6-2 and TRBV6-3, those segments were excluded. In a later genetic analysis, a missense DCLRE1C variant was associated with V-gene and J-gene trimming of TCR beta chains, and the association was replicated in an independent cohort. Because counts were too low, more than 15 rarely observed V segments, including chromosome 9 orphons, were excluded from the earlier analysis of 587 of the donors. A further reported finding was that TCR beta sequences accurately predicted the HLA-A and HLA-B alleles for most subjects in the first cohort. A later analysis found that HLA-associated TCR beta chains were more clonally expanded and had lower generation probabilities than equally common non-associated chains. While some public TCRs were present in many individuals, most TCR sequences turned up only very rarely across donors. Linkage disequilibrium might explain the correlated functional status among segregating V segments, but an unknown experimental factor could not be ruled out. In a later analysis, TCR association rates were found to vary across HLA loci, with the most associated TCRs seen for DRB1 alleles and the fewest for HLA-C alleles. According to a later analysis, most CMV-associated TCR beta chains appeared to be HLA-restricted, and the HLA associations seemed to be driven largely by CMV exposure. The authors suggested that the approach could potentially be extended to other disease states and immunological phenotypes. Three of the identified cytomegalovirus-associated TCR beta chains were confirmed in vitro to be specific for cytomegalovirus antigens. At a false discovery rate of 0.05, a later analysis linked fewer than 20,000 TCR beta sequences to specific HLA alleles. This cohort had only TCR beta chains sequenced, and the lack of alpha or paired-chain data limited which features could be detected. The study gave a list of 150 to 200 TCR beta chains associated with cytomegalovirus.

The germline V gene encodes CDR1 SNHLY and CDR2 FYNNEI. The CDR3 runs 14 residues from the cysteine to the phenylalanine. The only DNA kept is the CDR3, 42 bases in frame from the first base. Trimming takes 4 bases from V and 4 bases from J, and the germline ends sit 11 bases apart. The library relied on the immunoSEQ multiplex PCR assay. The multiplex PCR relied on a mix of 60 forward primers for TCR Vbeta segments and 13 reverse primers for TCR Jbeta segments. The CDR3 region of rearranged TCR beta genes was amplified from genomic DNA with a multiplex PCR assay. On the Illumina HiSeq System, the amplified TCR beta libraries were sequenced as 87-base-pair reads. As for how the authors treated the data: A later analysis tallied about 77 million unique TCR beta chains across the 666 repertoires, and about 10 million of those chains were shared by two or more donors. Raw reads were error-corrected and collapsed into unique sequences with a nearest-neighbor algorithm that merged closely related sequences to remove PCR and sequencing errors. CDR3 sequences were aligned to IMGT reference sequences to assign V, D and J gene segments. For a sequence to be retained, at least a six-nucleotide match to both a V gene segment and a J gene segment was required. A rearrangement counted as productive if the CDR3 had no stop codons and remained in frame with V and J, and every other rearrangement counted as non-productive. Following IMGT convention, CDR3 was defined as the stretch from the second conserved V-encoded cysteine to the conserved J-encoded phenylalanine. Sequences without an unambiguous match to a single V gene segment were excluded from the earlier analysis of 450 to 750 of the donors. In an earlier analysis of about 590 of the donors, a V segment was called functional when productive rearrangements were above 56.7%, and segregating when the standard deviation between donors exceeded 5%. A statistical classification framework was built to diagnose cytomegalovirus status from the catalog of TCR beta chain sequences. In a later analysis, V and J genes were assigned by comparing TCR nucleotide sequences against IMGT/GENE-DB human TR gene sequences. Using the TCRdist pipeline, a later analysis assigned CDR3 sequences along with most-parsimonious VDJ recombination scenarios. In a later analysis, each TCR beta chain was defined by its CDR3 amino acid sequence together with its V-gene family, and reads without a unique V-gene family were excluded. In a later analysis, 500 to 650 highly shared, low-generation-probability nucleotide sequences were removed to address suspected cross-contamination and a sequencing artifact. In a later analysis, a clonal expansion index for each public chain was calculated from normalized within-repertoire ranks of inferred template counts. In a later analysis, generation probabilities were computed using a VDJ recombination model fitted to out-of-frame rearrangements, and the results were checked against IGoR. A later analysis scored TCR-TCR, TCR-HLA and TCR-CMV co-occurrence with hypergeometric tests, applying a repertoire-size bias correction to TCR pairs. False discovery rates were estimated in a later analysis by permuting HLA or CMV assignments 20 times. In a later analysis, co-occurring TCRs were grouped using DBSCAN, with TCRdist sequence similarity added in when clustering inside HLA-allele-positive subsets. For co-occurrence clustering, repertoires with fewer than 30,000 or more than 120,000 public chains were excluded, along with four to six repertoires with anomalous nucleotide sharing. TCRdb took over this immuneACCESS table, retaining in-frame rearrangements with V and J assigned. Such tables are incomplete; in checked studies, under half of the missing clones stem from an unresolved V gene, and the remainder is unexplained. The V and J calls and the clone size are those of that table, but D and trimming were determined from the DNA. The data table for this sample lists about 190,000 clones. About 0.9% of the sample comes from the top ten.

The cohort was made up of 650 to 700 healthy bone marrow donors. Cohort members were all nominally healthy when sampled, although unrecorded immune exposures were likely present. The donor tested CMV seropositive, placing the donor among the approximately 290 seropositive members of the cohort. A peripheral blood sample was collected from each donor, and TCR beta sequencing was performed on peripheral blood mononuclear cells. Genomic DNA was extracted from the blood cell samples with the Qiagen DNeasy Blood Extraction Kit. About this clone: Its antigen is still unknown. Other DNA sequences in this sample translate to the same CDR3.

The clonotype originates from a woman aged 30 to 39 in good health and CMV-seropositive. The receptor chain draws on TRBV2 and TRBJ1-5; possibly the D gene is TRBD1, per 5 matching bases. The specimen sequenced was PBMCs. The bases read TGTGCCAGCAGTGGCGGCCAGGGAAATCAGCCCCAGCATTTT. It specifies CASSGGQGNQPQHF.